This TCR beta chain was profiled in a study of CD8 T cells in ankylosing spondylitis. Study observations and caveats: CD8+ disease-linked clones were present at relatively low frequencies in blood. Reports say disease-linked clones showed up significantly more in matched ankylosing spondylitis synovial fluid.

Using quantitative 5'-RACE with molecular barcodes, the authors made TCR beta libraries. TCRdb independently ran MiXCR on the 5' RACE reads; one entry per CDR3 protein. The sample yields about 25,000 distinct CDR3 sequences, over 2% seen once. This clonotype was seen at least ten times. The antigen is undetermined. This TCR was sampled from a female donor with ankylosing spondylitis or in good health (not recorded which). Sequenced input: blood, either unsorted or a sorted T cell fraction (not recorded which).

The CDR3 region has the DNA TGTGCCAGCAGCGACCGACAGGAGAACACCGGGGAGCTGTTTTTT. Translation: CASSDRQENTGELFF. This sequence joins TRBV9 and TRBJ2-2; maybe TRBD1 (6 bases). Germline loops: CDR1 SGDLS, CDR2 YYNGEE. The CDR3 has 15 residues. V lost 3 bases, J lost 1 base, and 10 bases lay in between.